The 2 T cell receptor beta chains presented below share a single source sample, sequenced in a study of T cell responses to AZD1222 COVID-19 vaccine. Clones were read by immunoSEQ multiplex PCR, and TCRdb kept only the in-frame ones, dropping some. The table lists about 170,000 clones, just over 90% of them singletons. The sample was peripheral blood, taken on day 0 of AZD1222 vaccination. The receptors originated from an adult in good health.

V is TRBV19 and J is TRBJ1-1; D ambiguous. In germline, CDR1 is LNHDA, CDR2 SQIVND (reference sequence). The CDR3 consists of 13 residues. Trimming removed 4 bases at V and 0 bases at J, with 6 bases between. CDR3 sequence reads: CASSTSLNTEAFF. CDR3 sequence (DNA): TGTGCCAGTAGTACTAGCTTGAACACTGAAGCTTTCTTT.

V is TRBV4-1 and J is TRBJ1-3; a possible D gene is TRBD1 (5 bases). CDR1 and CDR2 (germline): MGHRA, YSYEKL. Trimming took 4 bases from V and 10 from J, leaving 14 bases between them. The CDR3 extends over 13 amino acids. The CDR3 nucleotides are TGCGCCAGCAGCCTTACTAGGGGTGAAACCATATATTTT. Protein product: CASSLTRGETIYF.